A selection of T cell receptor beta chains follows, all from one sample in a study of T-cell reconstitution after alpha-beta-depleted transplantation in children. TCRdb analysed the PCR reads with MiXCR anew, one entry per CDR3 protein. The data contain about 130,000 distinct CDR3 sequences, around 9.8% of them singletons. Sample: PBMCs, mostly from graft donor cells, taken 180 days after TCRalphabeta/CD19-depleted stem cell transplant. These receptors originate from a girl less than two years old who had a stem cell transplant for combined immunodeficiency, so the T cells may come from the graft donor. CDR3s include the opening cysteine and the closing phenylalanine or tryptophan. The order of the fields is J gene, D gene, clone size, V gene, CDR3 protein, CDR3 DNA. A D gene is named only where the DNA matches it firmly. A clone size is listed for some rows: how often the clone was seen (once, few, many), or a class if it is expanded.

TRBJ2-7 | - | few | TRBV11-2 | CASTLAIGGKSSYEQYF | TGTGCCAGCACCTTAGCAATCGGCGGGAAAAGCTCCTACGAGCAGTACTTC
TRBJ2-1 | - | few | TRBV12-3/TRBV12-4 | CASSLESYLVNEQFF | TGTGCCAGCAGTTTGGAGAGTTACTTGGTCAATGAGCAGTTCTTC
TRBJ1-1 | - | - | TRBV21-1 | CASSKAGQGARKGTEAFF | TGTGCCAGCAGCAAAGCCGGCCAGGGGGCAAGAAAAGGCACTGAAGCTTTCTTT
TRBJ2-7 | - | few | TRBV9 | CASSVEGDISYEQYF | TGTGCCAGCAGCGTAGAGGGGGACATCTCCTACGAGCAGTACTTC
TRBJ2-7 | - | - | TRBV5-1 | CASSLYHYEQYF | TGCGCCAGCAGCTTGTACCACTACGAGCAGTACTTC
TRBJ2-1 | TRBD2 | - | TRBV20-1 | CSARQSRGLAFNEQFF | TGCAGTGCTCGTCAGAGCCGGGGACTAGCGTTCAATGAGCAGTTCTTC
TRBJ1-6 | - | many | TRBV6-5 | CASSYLRAAALHF | TGTGCCAGCAGTTACCTAAGGGCTGCGGCCCTCCACTTT
TRBJ1-6 | - | many | TRBV20-1 | CSARDPRVTFMGHNNSPLHF | TGCAGTGCTAGAGATCCACGGGTGACTTTCATGGGGCACAATAATTCACCCCTCCACTTT
TRBJ2-2 | - | many | TRBV10-3 | CAISESIGELFF | TGTGCCATCAGTGAGTCTATCGGGGAGCTGTTTTTT
TRBJ1-5 | - | - | TRBV20-1 | CSAIDRFNQPQHF | TGCAGTGCCATCGACAGGTTCAATCAGCCCCAGCATTTT
TRBJ2-1 | - | - | TRBV4-3 | CASSQVGGGTYNEQFF | TGCGCCAGCAGCCAAGTTGGTGGGGGGACCTACAATGAGCAGTTCTTC
TRBJ2-1 | - | few | TRBV5-1 | CASSLVGETRHLYNEQFF | TGCGCCAGCAGCTTGGTAGGCGAGACTAGACACCTTTACAATGAGCAGTTCTTC
TRBJ2-4 | - | few | TRBV6-2/TRBV6-3 | CASSDLRNSLAKNIQYF | TGTGCCAGCAGTGACCTCAGGAACTCATTAGCCAAAAACATTCAGTACTTC
TRBJ2-5 | - | few | TRBV5-1 | CASSLEAGGREETQYF | TGCGCCAGCAGCTTGGAGGCCGGGGGGCGGGAAGAGACCCAGTACTTC
TRBJ1-1 | - | - | TRBV16 | CASSQEGNTEAFF | TGTGCCAGCAGCCAAGAGGGGAACACTGAAGCTTTCTTT
TRBJ2-1 | - | - | TRBV24-1 | CATSAGKKGESRYNEQFF | TGTGCCACCAGTGCCGGTAAAAAGGGGGAATCTCGGTACAATGAGCAGTTCTTC
TRBJ2-2 | TRBD2 | few | TRBV9 | CASSPRTSGHTGELFF | TGTGCCAGCAGCCCCCGGACTAGCGGACACACCGGGGAGCTGTTTTTT
TRBJ2-5 | - | - | TRBV5-1 | CASSPDGGRQTQYF | TGCGCCAGCAGCCCGGACGGGGGTCGACAGACCCAGTACTTC
TRBJ2-5 | TRBD2 | few | TRBV7-2 | CASSFWVAGVGETQYF | TGTGCCAGCAGCTTCTGGGTAGCGGGAGTAGGAGAGACCCAGTACTTC
TRBJ2-1 | - | - | TRBV20-1 | CSANKQERYNEQFF | TGCAGTGCCAACAAACAGGAAAGGTACAATGAGCAGTTCTTC
TRBJ2-7 | TRBD2 | few | TRBV6-1 | CASSILWTSGTPYEQYF | TGTGCCAGCAGTATCCTTTGGACTAGCGGGACACCCTACGAGCAGTACTTC
TRBJ1-4 | - | - | TRBV30 | CAWTRSRSKQGSNEKLFF | TGTGCCTGGACCCGCAGTCGATCGAAACAGGGTAGCAATGAAAAACTGTTTTTT
TRBJ2-1 | - | many | TRBV12-3/TRBV12-4 | CASTKDRSYNEQFF | TGTGCCAGCACCAAGGACAGATCCTACAATGAGCAGTTCTTC
TRBJ1-1 | - | - | TRBV6-2/TRBV6-3 | CASSLDGGHTEAFF | TGTGCCAGCAGCCTGGACGGAGGTCACACTGAAGCTTTCTTT
TRBJ2-3 | - | few | TRBV7-8 | CASSFSVGTDTQYF | TGTGCCAGCAGCTTCTCGGTGGGCACAGATACGCAGTATTTT
TRBJ2-2 | - | few | TRBV12-3/TRBV12-4 | CASSWTVTGELFF | TGTGCCAGCAGTTGGACGGTCACCGGGGAGCTGTTTTTT
TRBJ2-3 | TRBD2 | - | TRBV20-1 | CSVVAGGRGGSTDTQYF | TGCAGTGTTGTAGCGGGAGGGCGCGGAGGTAGCACAGATACGCAGTATTTT
TRBJ1-1 | TRBD1 | few | TRBV7-9 | CASSADRGITEAFF | TGTGCCAGCAGCGCTGACAGGGGAATCACTGAAGCTTTCTTT
TRBJ2-3 | - | few | TRBV20-1 | CSARGIRFPPDTQYF | TGCAGTGCTAGGGGGATACGGTTTCCTCCAGATACGCAGTATTTT
TRBJ2-7 | - | few | TRBV21-1 | CASSSLPGTGGREQYF | TGTGCCAGCAGCTCTCTTCCCGGGACAGGGGGCCGGGAGCAGTACTTC
TRBJ2-3 | - | - | TRBV5-6 | CASSRDTITDTQYF | TGTGCCAGCAGCAGGGACACCATCACAGATACGCAGTATTTT
TRBJ2-1 | - | - | TRBV18 | CASSPGVSGNEQFF | TGTGCCAGCTCACCCGGGGTCTCGGGAAATGAGCAGTTCTTC
TRBJ1-1 | - | - | TRBV6-1 | CASSSPEKGLLTEAFF | TGTGCCAGCAGCTCGCCTGAAAAGGGTCTATTAACTGAAGCTTTCTTT
TRBJ2-3 | - | - | TRBV18 | CASSPRQRSTDTQYF | TGTGCCAGCTCACCACGCCAGAGGAGCACAGATACGCAGTATTTT
TRBJ1-2 | - | many | TRBV10-3 | CAISERDSANYGYTF | TGTGCCATCAGTGAGAGGGACTCAGCTAACTATGGCTACACCTTC